The clone carrying this TCR beta chain was seen more than once but under ten times. Its antigen is still unknown. The sample is drawn from a study of identical twins. Template switching (which added a universal primer site) was used, and cDNA carried unique molecular identifiers. TCRdb passed the 5' RACE reads through MiXCR, listing each CDR3 protein once. The table lists some 96,000 distinct CDR3 sequences, under 6.5% of them singletons. General study results and limits: A partial confounding effect on zero-insertion analyses could come from invariant MAIT and iNKT cells.

This clonotype originated in a woman aged 50 to 65 in good health. Sequencing was done on a sample of memory T cells sorted from blood.

The CDR3 DNA is TGCGCCAGCAGACTAGCGGGAGGGGGCCGGCGACCAGATACGCAGTATTTT. Protein sequence: CASRLAGGGRRPDTQYF. The chain recombines TRBV23-1 with TRBJ2-3, with 13 positions matching TRBD2. TRBV23-1 is an ORF, and what it does is uncertain. The V gene end was trimmed by 6 bases and the J gene end by 4 bases; junction bases not matched to a gene: 10. This CDR3 spans 17 amino acids.